Listed below are T cell receptor beta chains from one sample, sequenced in a study of shared clonotypes between healthy human individuals. Profiling relied on immunoSEQ multiplex PCR, and the TCRdb table lists in-frame clones only, not all of them. In the table there are more than 1 million clones, 75% to 85% of which are singletons. Sample: memory CD4+ T cells from PBMCs. These receptors all stem from a man between 18 and 35 years old in good health. Some clones in this sample may be carry-over from other donors' samples. The CDR3 runs from the conserved cysteine through the conserved F or W. Fields, in order: clone size, J gene, D gene, V gene, CDR3 protein, CDR3 DNA. D genes are given only for firm matches. The size field is filled for only some rows; it gives once, few, many or a size class.

. TRBJ2-7 TRBD1 TRBV5-4 CASSPGQGNAYEQYF TGTGCCAGCAGCCCGGGACAGGGGAATGCATACGAGCAGTACTTC
. TRBJ2-1 . TRBV28 CASSRGMGGEQFF TGTGCCAGCAGTAGGGGAATGGGGGGTGAGCAGTTCTTC
. TRBJ1-5 TRBD1 TRBV4-2 CASSQDLGAGGSQPQHF TGTGCCAGCAGCCAAGACCTCGGGGCAGGGGGCAGTCAGCCCCAGCATTTT
. TRBJ2-3 TRBD1 TRBV6-5 CASRVDRVGDTQYF TGTGCCAGCAGGGTGGACAGGGTGGGAGATACGCAGTATTTT
. TRBJ1-4 . TRBV7-2 CASSFDRWDEKLFF TGTGCCAGCAGCTTCGACAGGTGGGATGAAAAACTGTTTTTT
. TRBJ1-3 . TRBV7-9 CASSLVRTGLGYGNTIYF TGTGCCAGCAGCTTAGTCCGAACAGGGCTGGGGTATGGAAACACCATATATTTT
. TRBJ2-5 TRBD1 TRBV18 CASSPSGGGETQYF TGTGCCAGCTCACCATCAGGGGGCGGGGAGACCCAGTACTTC
. TRBJ2-7 TRBD2 TRBV4-1 CASSQGLAGDYEQYF TGCGCCAGCAGCCAAGGACTAGCGGGAGATTACGAGCAGTACTTC
. TRBJ2-1 . TRBV28 CASSLLSRDEQFF TGTGCCAGCAGTCTACTTTCTCGGGATGAGCAGTTCTTC
. TRBJ1-2 . TRBV6-1 CASRVAELYGYTF TGTGCCAGCAGGGTGGCAGAACTCTATGGCTACACCTTC
. TRBJ2-2 . TRBV2 CASTPGGGAPTGELFF TGTGCCAGCACCCCAGGAGGGGGGGCTCCCACCGGGGAGCTGTTTTTT
. TRBJ2-1 TRBD2 TRBV30 CAWSRSGRVFF TGTGCCTGGAGCCGCAGCGGGAGGGTGTTCTTC
. TRBJ1-2 . TRBV5-4 CASSTKTVNYGYTF TGTGCCAGCAGCACTAAAACAGTAAACTATGGCTACACCTTC
. TRBJ1-1 TRBD1 TRBV5-4 CASTRTGPLNTEAFF TGTGCCAGCACCAGGACAGGGCCTTTGAACACTGAAGCTTTCTTT
. TRBJ2-6 . TRBV9 CASSVGISGANVLTF TGTGCCAGCAGCGTTGGGATTTCTGGGGCCAACGTCCTGACTTTC
. TRBJ1-4 . TRBV19 CASSLGRLIATNEKLFF TGTGCCAGTAGTTTGGGACGGTTAATCGCAACTAATGAAAAACTGTTTTTT
. TRBJ2-1 . TRBV5-1 CASSLRYGGAMDEQFF TGCGCCAGCAGCTTACGTTACGGGGGAGCTATGGATGAGCAGTTCTTC
. TRBJ1-2 TRBD1 TRBV7-8 CASSATNRGSYTF TGTGCCAGCAGCGCAACCAACAGGGGAAGCTACACCTTC
. TRBJ1-2 . TRBV6-6 CASSQRTAVSGYTF TGTGCCAGCAGTCAGAGGACAGCCGTGTCTGGCTACACCTTC
. TRBJ1-2 . TRBV18 CASSPRTRQDTNYTF TGTGCCAGCTCACCAAGGACCCGACAGGATACGAACTACACCTTC
. TRBJ2-3 . TRBV7-3 CASSLSGFAGRTDTQYF TGTGCCAGCAGCTTAAGCGGCTTTGCGGGACGCACAGATACGCAGTATTTT
. TRBJ1-5 . TRBV10-2 CASSESPRTGRQPQHF TGCGCCAGCAGTGAGTCGCCCAGAACAGGGCGTCAGCCCCAGCATTTT
many TRBJ1-5 . TRBV2 CASREERVGSNQPQHF TGTGCCAGCAGAGAGGAAAGGGTAGGGAGCAATCAGCCCCAGCATTTT
. TRBJ2-7 TRBD1 TRBV5-1 CASSGTATSYEQYF TGCGCCAGCTCGGGGACAGCGACGTCCTACGAGCAGTACTTC
. TRBJ2-3 TRBD1 TRBV5-1 CASSRRDRVTDTQYF TGCGCCAGCAGCCGCCGGGACAGGGTCACAGATACGCAGTATTTT
. TRBJ1-4 TRBD1 TRBV6-1 CASSLQGANEKLFF TGTGCCAGCAGTCTACAGGGGGCTAATGAAAAACTGTTTTTT
once TRBJ2-2 TRBD1 TRBV11-3 CASSSWTGVTGELFF TGTGCCAGCAGCTCCTGGACAGGGGTAACCGGGGAGCTGTTTTTT
once TRBJ2-7 . TRBV7-2 CASSSGLEQYF TGTGCCAGCAGTTCCGGACTGGAGCAGTACTTC
. TRBJ2-1 TRBD2 TRBV10-3 CAIRSSGRSNNEQFF TGTGCCATCAGGTCTAGCGGGAGGTCCAACAATGAGCAGTTCTTC
. TRBJ1-2 . TRBV5-4 CASSTDAGSYGYTF TGTGCCAGCAGCACCGACGCAGGGTCCTATGGCTACACCTTC
. TRBJ1-5 . TRBV15 CATSRDFGIWAQHF TGTGCCACCAGCAGAGATTTTGGGATCTGGGCCCAGCATTTT
many TRBJ2-7 TRBD1 TRBV28 CASSSPAGGIYEQYF TGTGCCAGCAGTTCCCCTGCAGGGGGCATCTACGAGCAGTACTTC
. TRBJ1-1 . TRBV21-1 CASSAQQALNTEAFF TGTGCCAGCAGCGCTCAACAGGCCTTGAACACTGAAGCTTTCTTT
. TRBJ2-3 TRBD2 TRBV5-4 CASSLGTSGSTDTQYF TGTGCCAGCAGCTTGGGGACTAGCGGGAGCACAGATACGCAGTATTTT
. TRBJ2-7 . TRBV7-3 CASSLGTGLIPGEQYF TGTGCCAGCAGCTTAGGGACCGGACTAATCCCGGGGGAGCAGTACTTC
. TRBJ2-7 TRBD2 TRBV9 CASSESPGLAVPPEQYF TGTGCCAGCAGCGAATCCCCCGGACTAGCGGTACCCCCCGAGCAGTACTTC
few TRBJ1-1 . TRBV6-5 CASSPGTSREAFF TGTGCCAGCAGTCCCGGGACATCGAGGGAAGCTTTCTTT
. TRBJ2-2 . TRBV5-1 CASRVVVNTGELFF TGCGCCAGCAGGGTCGTAGTGAACACCGGGGAGCTGTTTTTT
. TRBJ1-4 . TRBV5-8 CASTPGHGSTNEKLFF TGTGCCAGCACACCGGGACACGGCTCAACTAATGAAAAACTGTTTTTT
. TRBJ2-7 . TRBV5-6 CASSSTPRGTAPRQYF TGTGCCAGCAGCTCGACCCCACGGGGGACAGCCCCCAGGCAGTACTTC
. TRBJ2-1 . TRBV11-2 CASSGGLRNEQFF TGTGCCAGCAGCGGAGGGTTGCGGAATGAGCAGTTCTTC
few TRBJ1-5 . TRBV27 CASASKGNQPQHF TGTGCCAGCGCCTCCAAGGGGAATCAGCCCCAGCATTTT
. TRBJ1-2 . TRBV11-2 CASSLVEQPNYGYTF TGTGCCAGCAGCTTAGTGGAACAACCGAACTATGGCTACACCTTC
. TRBJ1-4 . TRBV11-2 CASSLLSGVSEKLFF TGTGCCAGCAGCTTATTATCCGGGGTTAGTGAAAAACTGTTTTTT
. TRBJ2-7 TRBD1 TRBV19 CASSITGQGFYEQYF TGTGCCAGTAGTATTACCGGACAGGGATTCTACGAGCAGTACTTC
. TRBJ1-2 . TRBV5-4 CASSLLRLNYGYTF TGTGCCAGCAGCTTGTTACGACTGAACTATGGCTACACCTTC
. TRBJ2-2 . TRBV19 CASIASGLRNTGELFF TGTGCCAGTATCGCTTCTGGACTTAGAAACACCGGGGAGCTGTTTTTT
few TRBJ1-1 . TRBV2 CASSEQGLRTEAFF TGTGCCAGCAGTGAACAGGGGTTGCGCACTGAAGCTTTCTTT
once TRBJ2-7 . TRBV27 CASSLSGVLTYEQYF TGTGCCAGCAGTTTAAGTGGGGTCCTTACCTACGAGCAGTACTTC
. TRBJ2-5 TRBD2 TRBV12-5 CASGLSTTSGLQETQYF TGTGCTAGTGGTTTGTCCACGACTAGCGGGCTACAAGAGACCCAGTACTTC
. TRBJ2-7 TRBD1 TRBV19 CASSIIGQGVYEQYF TGTGCCAGTAGTATAATCGGACAGGGGGTTTACGAGCAGTACTTC